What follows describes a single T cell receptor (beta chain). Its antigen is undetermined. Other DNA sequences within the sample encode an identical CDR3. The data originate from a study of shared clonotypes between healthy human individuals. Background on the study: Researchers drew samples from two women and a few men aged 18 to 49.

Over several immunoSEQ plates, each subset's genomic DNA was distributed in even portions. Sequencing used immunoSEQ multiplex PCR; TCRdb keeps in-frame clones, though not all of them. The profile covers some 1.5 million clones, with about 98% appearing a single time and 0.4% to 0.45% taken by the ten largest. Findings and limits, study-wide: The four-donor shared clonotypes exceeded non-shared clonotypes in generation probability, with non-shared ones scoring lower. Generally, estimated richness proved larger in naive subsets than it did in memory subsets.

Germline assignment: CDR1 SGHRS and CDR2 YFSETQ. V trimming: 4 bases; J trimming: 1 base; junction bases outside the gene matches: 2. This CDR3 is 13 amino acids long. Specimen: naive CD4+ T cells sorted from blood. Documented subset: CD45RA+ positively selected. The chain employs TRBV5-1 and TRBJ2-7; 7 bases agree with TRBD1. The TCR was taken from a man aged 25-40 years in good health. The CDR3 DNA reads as TGCGCCAGCAGCAGGGGGCAGTCCTACGAGCAGTACTTC. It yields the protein CASSRGQSYEQYF.